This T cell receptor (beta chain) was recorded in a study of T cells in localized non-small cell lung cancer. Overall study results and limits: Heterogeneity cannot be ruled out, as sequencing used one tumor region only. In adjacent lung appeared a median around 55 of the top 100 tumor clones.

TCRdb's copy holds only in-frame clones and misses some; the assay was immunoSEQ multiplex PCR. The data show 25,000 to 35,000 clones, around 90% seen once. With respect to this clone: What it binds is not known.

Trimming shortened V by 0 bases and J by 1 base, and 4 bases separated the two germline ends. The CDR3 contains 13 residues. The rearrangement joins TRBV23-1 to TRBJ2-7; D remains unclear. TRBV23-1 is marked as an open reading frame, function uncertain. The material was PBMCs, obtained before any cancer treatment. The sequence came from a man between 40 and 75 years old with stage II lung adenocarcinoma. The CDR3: CASSQSGSYEQYF. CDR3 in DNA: TGCGCCAGCAGTCAATCTGGGTCCTACGAGCAGTACTTC.